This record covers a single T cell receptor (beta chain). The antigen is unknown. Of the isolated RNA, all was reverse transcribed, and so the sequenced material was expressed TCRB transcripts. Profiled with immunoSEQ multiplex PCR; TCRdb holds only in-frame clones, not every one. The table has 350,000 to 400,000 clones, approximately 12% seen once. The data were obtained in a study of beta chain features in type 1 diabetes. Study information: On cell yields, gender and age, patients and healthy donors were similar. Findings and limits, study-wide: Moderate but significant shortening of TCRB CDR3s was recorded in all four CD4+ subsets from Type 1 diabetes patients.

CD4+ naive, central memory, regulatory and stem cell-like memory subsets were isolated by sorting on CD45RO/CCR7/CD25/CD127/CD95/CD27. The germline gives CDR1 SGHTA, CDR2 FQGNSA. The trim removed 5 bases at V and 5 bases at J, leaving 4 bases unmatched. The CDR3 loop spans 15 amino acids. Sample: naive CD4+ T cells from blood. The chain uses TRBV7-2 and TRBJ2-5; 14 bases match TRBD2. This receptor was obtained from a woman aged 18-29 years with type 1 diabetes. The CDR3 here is CASSLRLAGGETQYF. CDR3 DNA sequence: TGTGCCAGCAGCCTACGACTAGCGGGGGGGGAGACCCAGTACTTC.